The clone carrying this TCR beta chain has just one count. Its target is unknown. This specimen belongs to a study of T cell responses to AZD1222 COVID-19 vaccine. The CDR3 consists of 13 residues. Germline CDR1 and CDR2: LGHNA and YSLEER. The V gene lost 0 bases and the J gene lost 7 bases, with 4 bases spanning the gap. The protocol was immunoSEQ multiplex PCR, while the TCRdb copy is restricted to in-frame clones and leaves out a portion. The sample carries some 190,000 clones, approximately 91% recorded once. Study-wide results and caveats: Baseline serostatus was positive in only a handful of AZD1222 recipients. Repertoires in all cases were sampled only once the peak T cell response had passed. Spike as a whole was targeted by vaccine-associated CD4 TCRs, dominant at 160-218 and 743-854.

The TCR comes from an adult who received the AZD1222 COVID-19 vaccine. Sequencing used peripheral blood, obtained 28 days after the second AZD1222 dose. The chain couples TRBV4-3 to TRBJ1-6; D remains unclear. The CDR3 sequence: CASSQDGNSPLHF. CDR3 DNA sequence: TGCGCCAGCAGCCAAGATGGGAATTCACCCCTCCACTTT.